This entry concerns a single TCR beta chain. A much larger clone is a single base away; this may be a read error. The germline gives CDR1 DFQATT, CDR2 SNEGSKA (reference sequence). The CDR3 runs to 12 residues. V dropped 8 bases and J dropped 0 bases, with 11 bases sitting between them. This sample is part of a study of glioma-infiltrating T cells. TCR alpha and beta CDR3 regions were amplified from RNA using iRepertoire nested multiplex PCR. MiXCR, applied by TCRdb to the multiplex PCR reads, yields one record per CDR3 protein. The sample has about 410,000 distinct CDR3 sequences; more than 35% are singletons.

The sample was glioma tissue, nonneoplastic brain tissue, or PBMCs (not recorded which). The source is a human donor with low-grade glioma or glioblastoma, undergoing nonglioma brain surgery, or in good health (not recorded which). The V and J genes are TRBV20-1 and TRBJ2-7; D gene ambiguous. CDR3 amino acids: CSTTTDSYEQYF. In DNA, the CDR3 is TGCAGTACTACGACCGACTCCTACGAGCAGTACTTC.